This TCR beta chain was identified during a study of blood T cell repertoires in COVID-19. Background on the study: Sources were T cells, B-cell-depleted T cells, or PBMCs; the material itself was cDNA or gDNA.

Clones were read by immunoSEQ multiplex PCR, and TCRdb kept only the in-frame ones, dropping some. The sample has some 380,000 clones, nearly 90% seen once. Sequencing was done on a sample of peripheral blood. The TCR comes from a man younger than 35 with active or convalescent COVID-19.

The CDR3 sequence is CASSHPLAGVYEQYF. The CDR3 coding sequence is TGTGCCAGCAGCCATCCCCTAGCGGGAGTCTACGAGCAGTACTTC. The chain recombines TRBV14 with TRBJ2-7, with 10 bases identical to TRBD2. V lost 3 bases to trimming and J lost 3 bases; unmatched junction nucleotides: 5. The CDR3 is 15 residues long. Germline V lookup: CDR1 SGHDN, CDR2 FVKESK.